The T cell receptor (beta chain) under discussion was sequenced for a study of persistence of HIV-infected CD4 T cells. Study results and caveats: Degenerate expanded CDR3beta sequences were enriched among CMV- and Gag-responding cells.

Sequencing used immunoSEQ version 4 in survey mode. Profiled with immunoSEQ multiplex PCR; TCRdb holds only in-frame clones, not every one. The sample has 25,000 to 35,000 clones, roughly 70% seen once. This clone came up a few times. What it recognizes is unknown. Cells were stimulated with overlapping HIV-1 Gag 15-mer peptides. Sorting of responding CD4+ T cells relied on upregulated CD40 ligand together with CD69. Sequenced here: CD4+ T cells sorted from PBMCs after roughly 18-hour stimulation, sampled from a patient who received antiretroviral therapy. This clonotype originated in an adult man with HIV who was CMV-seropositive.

The CDR3 protein is CASSFGEVGYTF. CDR3 in DNA: TGTGCCAGCAGTTTCGGGGAGGTTGGCTACACCTTC. The gene calls are TRBV12-3 or TRBV12-4 and TRBJ1-2; D not certain. The CDR3 length is 12 residues. The ends were cut back, 3 bases at V and 7 bases at J, with 9 bases in the middle.